This TCR beta chain was recorded in a study of early T cells in non-severe SARS-CoV-2 infection. This clonotype has a count of ten or more. Each CDR3 protein is one row after TCRdb ran MiXCR on the 5' RACE reads. Of some 80,000 distinct CDR3 sequences listed, around 12% are singletons. Germline CDR1 SNHLY, CDR2 FYNNEI. There are 13 residues in the CDR3. V was clipped by 8 bases and J by 3 bases, with 14 bases between them. V gene TRBV2 combines with J gene TRBJ2-7, with unresolved D. The source of this sequence is an adult who was a healthcare worker with PCR-confirmed SARS-CoV-2 infection or an uninfected control (not recorded which). The donor label of this sample is uncertain. The specimen was whole blood, collected at baseline. This CDR3 is CASYSTVFYEQYF. In DNA form, the CDR3 reads TGTGCCAGCTATAGCACTGTTTTCTACGAGCAGTACTTC.